This TCR beta chain was found in a study of blood T cells in healthy people across ages. Alongside a J-beta primer mix, a sample-barcoded 5' primer served in a second PCR lasting about 7 to 12 cycles. The study obtained at least 2.5 million CDR3-containing paired-end reads from every sample. MiXCR, run by TCRdb on the 5' RACE reads, gives a single entry per CDR3 protein. In the table there are more than 1.4 million distinct CDR3 sequences, roughly 45% of which are singletons. The CDR3 is 12 amino acids. The germline V gene has CDR1 MDHEN and CDR2 SYDVKM. V was cut by 4 bases and J by 6 bases, with 10 bases left in between.

The sequenced material came from blood. The gene calls are TRBV28 and TRBJ2-7; the D is unclear. The source of this sequence is a woman in her late teens or twenties in good health. Written as DNA, the CDR3 is TGTGCCAGCAGTTCTGGAGACCTCGAGCAGTACTTC. This codes for CASSSGDLEQYF.